This TCR beta chain was sequenced in a study of OX40 agonist ivuxolimab in advanced cancers. Study-wide context: The patients received ivuxolimab by intravenous route every 2 weeks at 0.01 to 10 mg/kg. Earlier anti-PD-1, anti-PD-L1 or anti-CTLA-4 therapy was permitted; 35% to 50% had received some. Partial responses were observed in three patients, of whom one had hepatocellular carcinoma and two had cutaneous melanoma.

About this clone: Its target is not known.

Germline V gene data show CDR1 as SGHRS and CDR2 as YFSETQ. Trimming stripped 0 bases from V and 0 bases from J, with 19 bases between. CDR3 length: 19 amino acids. General study points: On average, CD8+ T cells showed a greater number of expanded clones than CD4+.

The repertoire was sequenced with immunoSEQ multiplex PCR; TCRdb's copy has only in-frame clones and lacks some. The data contain some 48,000 clones, 84% of them singletons. The chain carries TRBV5-1 and TRBJ1-5; D is ambiguous. The sample in question was CD4+ or CD8+ T cells sorted from blood, obtained in a trial of the OX40 agonist ivuxolimab. This TCR derives from an adult with an advanced solid tumor such as melanoma, head and neck, liver or kidney cancer. As DNA, the CDR3 is TGCGCCAGCAGCTTGGTCCAGTTTCGAGCCTTATATAGCAATCAGCCCCAGCATTTT. It translates to CASSLVQFRALYSNQPQHF.